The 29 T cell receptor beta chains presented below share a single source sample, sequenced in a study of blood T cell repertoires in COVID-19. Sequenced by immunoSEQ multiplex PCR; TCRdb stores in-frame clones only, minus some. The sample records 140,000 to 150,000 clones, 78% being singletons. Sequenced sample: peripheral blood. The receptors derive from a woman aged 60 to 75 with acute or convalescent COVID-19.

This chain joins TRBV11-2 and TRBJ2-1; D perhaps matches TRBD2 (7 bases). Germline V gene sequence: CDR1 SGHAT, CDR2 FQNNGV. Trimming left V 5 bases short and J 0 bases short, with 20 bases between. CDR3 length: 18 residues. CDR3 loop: CASSRGVLLTGSYNEQFF. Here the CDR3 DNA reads TGTGCCAGCAGCCGGGGGGTATTACTGACAGGCTCCTACAATGAGCAGTTCTTC.

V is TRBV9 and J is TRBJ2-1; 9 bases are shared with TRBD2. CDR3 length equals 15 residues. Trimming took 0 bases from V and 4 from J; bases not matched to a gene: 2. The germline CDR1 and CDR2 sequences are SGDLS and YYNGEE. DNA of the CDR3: TGTGCCAGCAGCGTAGGACTAGCGGCTTACAATGAGCAGTTCTTC. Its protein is CASSVGLAAYNEQFF.

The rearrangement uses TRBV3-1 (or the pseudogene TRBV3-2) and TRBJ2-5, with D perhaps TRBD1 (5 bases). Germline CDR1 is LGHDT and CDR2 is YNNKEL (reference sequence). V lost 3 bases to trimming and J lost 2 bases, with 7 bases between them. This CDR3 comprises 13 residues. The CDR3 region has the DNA TGTGCCAGCAGCCATAGGGGTCAAGAGACCCAGTACTTC. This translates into CASSHRGQETQYF.

The CDR3 DNA sequence: TGTGCCACCAGCAGGAGGGGGGGGAGCACAGATACGCAGTATTTT. As protein: CATSRRGGSTDTQYF. The rearrangement joins TRBV15 to TRBJ2-3; perhaps TRBD2 as D (7 bases). The germline V and J ends were trimmed by 3 bases and 0 bases, with 10 bases remaining between them. The CDR3 has 15 amino acids. Per germline, CDR1 LNHNV and CDR2 YYDKDF (reference sequence).

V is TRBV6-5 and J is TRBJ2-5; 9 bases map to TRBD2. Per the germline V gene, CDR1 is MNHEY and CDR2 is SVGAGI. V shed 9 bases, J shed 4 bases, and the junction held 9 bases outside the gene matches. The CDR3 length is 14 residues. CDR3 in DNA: TGTGCCAGTAAACGCGGGAGGGCCATAGAGACCCAGTACTTC. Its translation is CASKRGRAIETQYF.

This CDR3 is CASSSSGRANEQFF. The DNA for the CDR3 is TGTGCCAGCAGCTCTAGCGGGAGGGCCAATGAGCAGTTCTTC. This chain uses TRBV7-9 with TRBJ2-1, with 12 nucleotides matching TRBD2. CDR3 length: 14 residues. The ends lost 4 bases at V and 6 bases at J; junction bases unmatched: 1. The germline V gene has CDR1 SEHNR and CDR2 FQNEAQ (reference sequence).

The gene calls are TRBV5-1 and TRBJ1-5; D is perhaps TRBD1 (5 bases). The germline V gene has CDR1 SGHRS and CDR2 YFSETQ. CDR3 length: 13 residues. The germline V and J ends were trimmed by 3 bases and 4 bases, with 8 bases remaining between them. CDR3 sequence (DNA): TGCGCCAGCAGCTCAGACAGTAATCAGCCCCAGCATTTT. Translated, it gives CASSSDSNQPQHF.

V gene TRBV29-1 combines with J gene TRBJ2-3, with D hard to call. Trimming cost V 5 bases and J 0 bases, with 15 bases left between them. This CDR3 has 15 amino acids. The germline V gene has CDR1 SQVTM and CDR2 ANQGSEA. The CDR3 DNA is TGCAGCGTTTCTCGGGTTTCGGCTAGCACAGATACGCAGTATTTT. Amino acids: CSVSRVSASTDTQYF.

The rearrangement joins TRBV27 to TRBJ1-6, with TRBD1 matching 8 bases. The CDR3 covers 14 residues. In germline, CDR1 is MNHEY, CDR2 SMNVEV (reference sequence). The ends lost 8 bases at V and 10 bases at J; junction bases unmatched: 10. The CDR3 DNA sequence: TGTGCCAGCGGAGACAGGGGAACGGGATCACCCCTCCACTTT. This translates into CASGDRGTGSPLHF.

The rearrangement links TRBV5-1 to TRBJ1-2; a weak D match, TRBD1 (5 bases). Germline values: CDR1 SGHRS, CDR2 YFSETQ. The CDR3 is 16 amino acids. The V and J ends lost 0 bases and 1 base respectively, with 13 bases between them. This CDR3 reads CASSLAGTGLNYGYTF. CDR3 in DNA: TGCGCCAGCAGCTTGGCCGGAACAGGTCTTAACTATGGCTACACCTTC. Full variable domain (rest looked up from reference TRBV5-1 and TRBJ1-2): KAGVTQTPRYLIKTRGQQVTLSCSPISGHRSVSWYQQTPGQGLQFLFEYFSETQRNKGNFPGRFSGRQFSNSRSEMNVSTLELGDSALYLCASSLAGTGLNYGYTFGSGTRLTVV.

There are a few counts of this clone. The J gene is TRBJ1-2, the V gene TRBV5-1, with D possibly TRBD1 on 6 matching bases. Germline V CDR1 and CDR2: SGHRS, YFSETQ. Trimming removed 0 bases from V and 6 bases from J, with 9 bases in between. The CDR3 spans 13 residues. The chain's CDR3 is CASSLDRVDGYTF. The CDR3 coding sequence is TGCGCCAGCAGCTTGGACAGGGTAGATGGCTACACCTTC.

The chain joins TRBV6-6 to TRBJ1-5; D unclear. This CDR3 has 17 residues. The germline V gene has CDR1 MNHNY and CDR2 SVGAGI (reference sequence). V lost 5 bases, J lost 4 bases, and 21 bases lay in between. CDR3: CASSPQRTAEGNQPQHF. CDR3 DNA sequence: TGTGCCAGCAGTCCCCAGCGGACTGCAGAAGGGAATCAGCCCCAGCATTTT.

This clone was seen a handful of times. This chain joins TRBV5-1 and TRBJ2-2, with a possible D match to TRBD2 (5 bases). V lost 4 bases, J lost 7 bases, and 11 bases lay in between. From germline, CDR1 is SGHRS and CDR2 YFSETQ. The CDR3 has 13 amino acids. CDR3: CASSLSGFGELFF. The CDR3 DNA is TGCGCCAGCAGCCTGTCGGGGTTCGGGGAGCTGTTTTTT.

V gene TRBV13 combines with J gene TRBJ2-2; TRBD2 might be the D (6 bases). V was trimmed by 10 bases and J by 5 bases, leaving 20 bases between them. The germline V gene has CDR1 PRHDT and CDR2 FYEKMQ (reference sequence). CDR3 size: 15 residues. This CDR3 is CATSGDFLGTGELFF. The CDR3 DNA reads TGTGCCACCAGTGGGGACTTCCTGGGGACCGGGGAGCTGTTTTTT.

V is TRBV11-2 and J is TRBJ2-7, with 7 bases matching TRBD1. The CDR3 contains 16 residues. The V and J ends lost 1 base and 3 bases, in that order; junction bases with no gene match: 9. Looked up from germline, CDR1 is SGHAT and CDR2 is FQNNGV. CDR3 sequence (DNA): TGTGCCAGCAGCTTAGCCACGGCAGGGGGAAACTACGAGCAGTACTTC. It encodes CASSLATAGGNYEQYF. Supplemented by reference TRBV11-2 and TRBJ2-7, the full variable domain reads EAGVAQSPRYKIIEKRQSVAFWCNPISGHATLYWYQQILGQGPKLLIQFQNNGVVDDSQLPKDRFSAERLKGVDSTLKIQPAKLEDSAVYLCASSLATAGGNYEQYFGPGTRLTVT.

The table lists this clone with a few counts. The CDR3 DNA reads as TGCGCCAGCTCTTACGGGGGGACGAACACTGAAGCTTTCTTT. Amino acids: CASSYGGTNTEAFF. This rearrangement joins TRBV5-1 to TRBJ1-1, with a possible D match to TRBD1 (5 bases). Trimming shortened V by 7 bases and J by 1 base, and 14 bases separated the two germline ends. This CDR3 region has 14 residues. In germline, CDR1 is SGHRS, CDR2 YFSETQ. Full variable domain (rest looked up from reference TRBV5-1 and TRBJ1-1): KAGVTQTPRYLIKTRGQQVTLSCSPISGHRSVSWYQQTPGQGLQFLFEYFSETQRNKGNFPGRFSGRQFSNSRSEMNVSTLELGDSALYLCASSYGGTNTEAFFGQGTRLTVV.

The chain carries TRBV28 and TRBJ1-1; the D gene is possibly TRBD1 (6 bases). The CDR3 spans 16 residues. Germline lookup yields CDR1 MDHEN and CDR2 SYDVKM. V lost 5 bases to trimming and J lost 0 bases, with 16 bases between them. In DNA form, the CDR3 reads TGTGCCAGCAGTCCAATAGCGGGGGCGATGAACACTGAAGCTTTCTTT. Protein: CASSPIAGAMNTEAFF. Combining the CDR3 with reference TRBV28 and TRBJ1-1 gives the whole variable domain DVKVTQSSRYLVKRTGEKVFLECVQDMDHENMFWYRQDPGLGLRLIYFSYDVKMKEKGDIPEGYSVSREKKERFSLILESASTNQTSMYLCASSPIAGAMNTEAFFGQGTRLTVV.

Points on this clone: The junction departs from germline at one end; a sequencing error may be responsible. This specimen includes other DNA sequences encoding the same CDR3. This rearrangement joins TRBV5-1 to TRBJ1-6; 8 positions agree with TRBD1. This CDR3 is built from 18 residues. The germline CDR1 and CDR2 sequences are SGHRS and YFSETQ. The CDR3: CASSPGGLRGRYNSPLHF. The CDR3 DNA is TGCGCCAGCAGCCCAGGGGGCCTGAGGGGCCGATATAATTCACCCCTCCATTTT.

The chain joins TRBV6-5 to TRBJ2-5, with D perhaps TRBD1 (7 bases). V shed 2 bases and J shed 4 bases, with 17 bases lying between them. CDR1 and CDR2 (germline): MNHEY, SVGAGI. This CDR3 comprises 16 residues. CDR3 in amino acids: CASSYRGTVLRETQYF. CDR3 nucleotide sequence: TGTGCCAGCAGTTACCGCGGGACAGTCCTGAGAGAGACCCAGTACTTC.

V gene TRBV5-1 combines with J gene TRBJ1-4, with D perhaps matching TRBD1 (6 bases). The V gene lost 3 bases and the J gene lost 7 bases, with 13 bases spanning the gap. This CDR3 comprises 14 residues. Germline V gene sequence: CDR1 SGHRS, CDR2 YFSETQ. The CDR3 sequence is CASSSSGQFEKLFF. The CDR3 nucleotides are TGCGCCAGCAGCTCTTCCGGACAGTTTGAAAAACTGTTTTTT.

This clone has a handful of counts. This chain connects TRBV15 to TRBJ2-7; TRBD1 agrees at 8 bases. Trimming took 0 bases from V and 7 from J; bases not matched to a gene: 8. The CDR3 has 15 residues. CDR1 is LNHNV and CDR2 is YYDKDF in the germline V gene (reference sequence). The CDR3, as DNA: TGTGCCACCAGCAGAGATCAGGACAGGGAGCGGGAGCAGTACTTC. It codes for CATSRDQDREREQYF.

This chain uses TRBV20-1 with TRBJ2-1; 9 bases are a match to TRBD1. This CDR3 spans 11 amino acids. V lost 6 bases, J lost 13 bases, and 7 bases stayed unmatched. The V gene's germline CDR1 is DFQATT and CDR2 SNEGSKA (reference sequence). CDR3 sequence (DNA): TGCAGTGCCCGAGGGACAGGGCTTCAGTTCTTC. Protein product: CSARGTGLQFF.

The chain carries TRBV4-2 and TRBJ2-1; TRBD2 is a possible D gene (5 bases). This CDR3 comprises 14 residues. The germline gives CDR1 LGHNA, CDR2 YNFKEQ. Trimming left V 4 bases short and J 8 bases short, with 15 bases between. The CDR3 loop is CASSPALGADEQFF. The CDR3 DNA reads TGTGCCAGCAGCCCGGCACTAGGTGCGGATGAGCAGTTCTTC.

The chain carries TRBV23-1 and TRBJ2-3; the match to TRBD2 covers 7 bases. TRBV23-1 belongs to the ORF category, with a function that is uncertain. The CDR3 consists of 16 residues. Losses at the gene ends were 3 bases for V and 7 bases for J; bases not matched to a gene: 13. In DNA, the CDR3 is TGCGCCAGCAGTCATAAACGGGAGGCCTGGTGGTATACGCAGTATTTT. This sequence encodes CASSHKREAWWYTQYF.

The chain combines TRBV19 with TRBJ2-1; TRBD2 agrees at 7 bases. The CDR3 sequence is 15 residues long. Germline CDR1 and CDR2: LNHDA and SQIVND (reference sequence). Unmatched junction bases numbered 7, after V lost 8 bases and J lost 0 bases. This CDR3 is CASSSGGVSYNEQFF. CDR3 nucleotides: TGTGCCAGTTCCTCGGGAGGTGTCTCCTACAATGAGCAGTTCTTC.

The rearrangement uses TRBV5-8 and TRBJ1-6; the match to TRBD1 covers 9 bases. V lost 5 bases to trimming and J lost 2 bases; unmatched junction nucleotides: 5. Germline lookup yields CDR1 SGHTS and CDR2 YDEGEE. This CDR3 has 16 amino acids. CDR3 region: CASRHRGRTYNSPLHF. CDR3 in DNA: TGTGCCAGCAGACACAGGGGGCGTACCTATAATTCACCCCTCCACTTT.

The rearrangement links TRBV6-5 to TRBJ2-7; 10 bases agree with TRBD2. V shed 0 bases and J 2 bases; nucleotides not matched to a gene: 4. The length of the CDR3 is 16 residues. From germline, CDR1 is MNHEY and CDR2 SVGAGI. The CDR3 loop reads CASSYSSLAGAYEQYF. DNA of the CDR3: TGTGCCAGCAGTTACTCGAGTCTAGCGGGGGCCTACGAGCAGTACTTC.

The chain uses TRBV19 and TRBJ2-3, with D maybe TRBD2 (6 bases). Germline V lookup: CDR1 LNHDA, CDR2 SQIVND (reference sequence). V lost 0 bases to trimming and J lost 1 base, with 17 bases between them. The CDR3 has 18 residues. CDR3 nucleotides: TGTGCCAGTAGTATAGATCTATGGGCGGGACTTCGCACAGATACGCAGTATTTT. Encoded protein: CASSIDLWAGLRTDTQYF.

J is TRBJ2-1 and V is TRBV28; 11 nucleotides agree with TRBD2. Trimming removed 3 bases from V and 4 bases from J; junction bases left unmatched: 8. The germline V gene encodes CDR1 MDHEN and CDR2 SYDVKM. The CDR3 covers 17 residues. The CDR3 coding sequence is TGTGCCAGCAGTTTCCCTATAGCGGGAGGGACATACAATGAGCAGTTCTTC. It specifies CASSFPIAGGTYNEQFF. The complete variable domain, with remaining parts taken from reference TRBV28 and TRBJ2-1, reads DVKVTQSSRYLVKRTGEKVFLECVQDMDHENMFWYRQDPGLGLRLIYFSYDVKMKEKGDIPEGYSVSREKKERFSLILESASTNQTSMYLCASSFPIAGGTYNEQFFGPGTRLTVL.